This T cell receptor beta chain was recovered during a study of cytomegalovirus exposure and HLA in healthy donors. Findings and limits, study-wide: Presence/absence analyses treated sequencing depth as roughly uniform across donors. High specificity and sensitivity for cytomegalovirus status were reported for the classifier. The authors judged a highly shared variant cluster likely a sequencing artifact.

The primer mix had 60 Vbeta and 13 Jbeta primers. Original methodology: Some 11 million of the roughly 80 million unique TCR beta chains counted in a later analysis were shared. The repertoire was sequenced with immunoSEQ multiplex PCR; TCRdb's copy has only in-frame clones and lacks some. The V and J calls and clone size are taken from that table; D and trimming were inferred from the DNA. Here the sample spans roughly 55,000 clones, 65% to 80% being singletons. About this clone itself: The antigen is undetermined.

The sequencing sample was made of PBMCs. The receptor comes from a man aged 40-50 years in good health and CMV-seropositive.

The CDR3 DNA follows: TGTGCCAGCAGCTTGGCCGTAGGGACAGGGGGTAGCAATCAGCCCCAGCATTTT. The encoded protein is CASSLAVGTGGSNQPQHF. J is TRBJ1-5 and V is TRBV5-5; TRBD1 matches at 11 bases. The CDR3 spans 18 residues. CDR1 is SGHKS and CDR2 is YYEKEE in the germline V gene (reference sequence). Germline trimming cut 0 bases from V and 0 bases from J; bases unmatched to any gene: 5.